This TCR beta chain was profiled in a study of blood T cell repertoires in COVID-19. Study in general: From the United States, Italy and Spain came samples of acute and convalescent COVID-19.

The method was immunoSEQ multiplex PCR; TCRdb's version includes in-frame clones alone and lacks a portion of them. The sample holds about 160,000 clones, roughly 84% seen once. The table lists this clone with a few counts. Germline values: CDR1 LNHNV, CDR2 YYDKDF (reference sequence). The CDR3 contains 20 residues. J was trimmed by 2 bases and V by 0 bases; bases with no gene match: 11. The chain recombines TRBV15 with TRBJ2-7; TRBD2 aligns across 15 bases. The sample taken for sequencing was peripheral blood. This TCR was recovered from a woman older than 75 with active or convalescent COVID-19. CDR3 loop: CATSRENPGLAGGGTYEQYF. CDR3 bases: TGTGCCACCAGCAGAGAAAACCCGGGACTAGCGGGAGGCGGGACCTACGAGCAGTACTTC.